Sequencing of this T cell receptor beta chain was carried out in a study of blood T cells in healthy people across ages. Donors each provided ten milliliters of peripheral blood. This clonotype showed up many times. Antigen specificity is unknown. Through a sample-barcoded 5' primer and a J-beta primer mix, a second PCR was run for about 6 to 12 cycles. CDR3-containing paired-end reads numbered at least 2.5 million in each sample. A single record per CDR3 protein comes from TCRdb applying MiXCR to the 5' RACE reads. Counted here are approximately 1,000,000 distinct CDR3 sequences, 45% occurring once; the ten biggest clones make up 18%. Study-level results: PBMCs went unsorted, and a conclusive naive versus antigen-experienced comparison was therefore prevented.

The receptor was isolated from a woman aged 55 to 70 in good health. Material for sequencing was blood.

The CDR3 sequence is CASSLVGGGETQYF. Written as DNA, the CDR3 is TGTGCCAGCAGCTTAGTTGGGGGTGGAGAGACCCAGTACTTC. This chain links TRBV7-9 with TRBJ2-5; D assignment may be TRBD1 or TRBD2 (5 bases each). Germline lookup yields CDR1 SEHNR and CDR2 FQNEAQ (reference sequence). The CDR3 runs 14 residues. Deletions cut 1 base from V and 4 bases from J, with 10 bases between.